This T cell receptor beta chain was retrieved from a study of blood T cell repertoires in COVID-19. Study-wide background: Samples of COVID-19 (acute and convalescent) were obtained from the United States, Italy and Spain. Sample material is recorded as cDNA or gDNA derived from T cells, B-cell-depleted T cells, or PBMCs.

Some clones are missing from TCRdb's copy, which holds only in-frame ones; the method was immunoSEQ multiplex PCR. In the table there are under 350,000 clones, approximately 86% of which are singletons. The sample taken for sequencing was PBMCs or T cells enriched from blood (not recorded which). The TCR originated in a woman aged 40-49 years with acute COVID-19.

The CDR3 loop reads CASRFPGQMNTEAFF. The CDR3 bases are TGTGCCAGTAGGTTCCCGGGACAGATGAACACTGAAGCTTTCTTT. The V gene is TRBV19, the J gene TRBJ1-1; 7 bases align to TRBD1. Trimming at V came to 6 bases and at J to 0 bases, leaving 7 bases not matched to a gene. The CDR3 is made up of 15 amino acids. The V gene's germline CDR1 is LNHDA and CDR2 SQIVND (reference sequence). Combining the CDR3 with reference TRBV19 and TRBJ1-1 gives the whole variable domain DGGITQSPKYLFRKEGQNVTLSCEQNLNHDAMYWYRQDPGQGLRLIYYSQIVNDFQKGDIAEGYSVSREKKESFPLTVTSAQKNPTAFYLCASRFPGQMNTEAFFGQGTRLTVV.